These T cell receptor beta chains were read from a single sample in a study of blood T cell repertoires in COVID-19. Sequenced by immunoSEQ multiplex PCR; TCRdb stores in-frame clones only, minus some. The sample contains about 110,000 clones, roughly 80% of which appear only once. The sequenced material came from peripheral blood. The origin of the receptors is a human donor in a cohort sampled during active COVID-19. Both conserved end residues are trimmed from each CDR3. The order of the fields is V gene, CDR3 protein.

TRBV19 | ASSIMQGAMNEQF
TRBV29-1 | SVGSRGAYNEQF
TRBV9 | ASSVGLGVYEQY
TRBV7-8 | ASRIEPGLGEQF
TRBV3-1/TRBV3-2 | ASSHLNEQF
TRBV4-1 | ASSQDRGNYMNTEAF
TRBV7-2 | ASSLMGLAGVGEQF
TRBV19 | ASSIVGGTYTDTQY
TRBV7-9 | ASVPQRDGTDTQY
TRBV9 | ASSSRPSGTDTQY
TRBV9 | ASGRTDTQY
TRBV5-1 | ASNQGRGVTEAF
TRBV6-5 | AILPLGRVDNEQF
TRBV5-1 | ASSLEQGGTDTQY
TRBV7-2 | ASSPGQGRDGYT
TRBV5-6 | ASSLARVSNQPQH
TRBV5-6 | ASSLSGTGGRNEKLF
TRBV9 | ASSKRVNTGELF
TRBV4-3 | ASSQGGIGETQY
TRBV28 | ASSLVAGEETQY
TRBV6-5 | ASGTGGSSYNEQF
TRBV6-6 | ASSLDRGSGTDTQY
TRBV3-1/TRBV3-2 | ASSQDTAGGSGGELF
TRBV11-3 | ASSLFREGAYNEQF
TRBV4-3 | ASSQDSGPYEQY
TRBV3-1/TRBV3-2 | ASSQRSYEQY
TRBV27 | ASSPLNNQPQH
TRBV20-1 | SASKLAGGGSYNEQF
TRBV7-6 | ASSRSTGTYINYGYT
TRBV7-2 | ASSLNGVRQGRGGNTIY
TRBV29-1 | SVDWAARQAGGLRSYNEQF
TRBV5-1 | ASSPAGTNTGELF
TRBV28 | ASSRGGVSSYEQY
TRBV19 | ASSIRTGGLTEAF
TRBV5-1 | ASSSTSGKSSYNEQF
TRBV7-2 | ASSKDWSYEQY
TRBV30 | AWSDGQGLGYT